This T cell receptor (beta chain) is from a study of cytomegalovirus exposure and HLA in healthy donors. Turning to the study itself: Of all 400 or so donors who were genotyped, 70% to 85% belonged to the Caucasian-associated ancestry cluster. Study findings and constraints: Reports showed the classifier diagnosing cytomegalovirus status with high specificity and sensitivity. Earlier findings revealed that most TCR beta V segments proved productive either about 90% or about 30% of the time. In a later analysis, an Asian-associated ancestry cluster reportedly showed fewer N-insertions than the roughly 700-donor mean.

The PCR made use of 60 Vbeta and 13 Jbeta primers. The protocol was immunoSEQ multiplex PCR, while the TCRdb copy is restricted to in-frame clones and leaves out a portion. This sample has under 150,000 clones, with roughly 80% found just once. Remarks on this clone: Its target is unknown.

Germline values: CDR1 LGHNA, CDR2 YSLEER. V lost 0 bases, J lost 7 bases, and 17 bases stayed unmatched. The CDR3 extends over 19 amino acids. Input material: PBMCs. The chain joins TRBV4-3 to TRBJ2-1, with TRBD2 identical over 8 bases. This receptor was identified in a man aged 35-49 years in good health and CMV-seropositive. CDR3 coding DNA: TGCGCCAGCAGCCAAGAAATGAGGGGAACGGGAGGGGGTTATAATGAGCAGTTCTTC. As protein: CASSQEMRGTGGGYNEQFF.